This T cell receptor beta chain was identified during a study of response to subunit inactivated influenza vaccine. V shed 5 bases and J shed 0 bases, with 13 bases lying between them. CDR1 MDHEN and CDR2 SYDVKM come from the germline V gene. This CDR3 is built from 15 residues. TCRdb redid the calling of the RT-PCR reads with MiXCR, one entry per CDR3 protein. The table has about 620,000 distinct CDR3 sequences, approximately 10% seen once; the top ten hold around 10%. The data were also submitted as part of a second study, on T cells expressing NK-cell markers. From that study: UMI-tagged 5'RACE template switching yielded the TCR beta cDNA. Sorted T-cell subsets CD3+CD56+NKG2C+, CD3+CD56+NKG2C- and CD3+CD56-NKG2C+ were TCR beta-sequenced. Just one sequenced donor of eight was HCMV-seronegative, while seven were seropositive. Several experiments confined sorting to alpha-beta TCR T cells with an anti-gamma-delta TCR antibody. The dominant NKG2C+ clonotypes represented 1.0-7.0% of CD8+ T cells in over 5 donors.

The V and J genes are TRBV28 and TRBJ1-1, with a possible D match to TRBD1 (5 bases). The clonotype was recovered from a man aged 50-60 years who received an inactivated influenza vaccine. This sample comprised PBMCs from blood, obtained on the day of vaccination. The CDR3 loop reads CASSTLGQVNTEAFF. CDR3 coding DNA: TGTGCCAGCAGTACCCTGGGGCAGGTGAACACTGAAGCTTTCTTT.